What follows are 17 T cell receptor beta chains derived from one specimen sequenced in a study of blood T cell repertoires in COVID-19. Profiled with immunoSEQ multiplex PCR; TCRdb holds only in-frame clones, not every one. The table shows some 500,000 clones, with 85% to 90% occurring only once. Sample: peripheral blood. These receptor sequences come from a woman between 45 and 60 years old with COVID-19, enrolled during active disease.

The chain combines TRBV5-4 with TRBJ1-6, with 7 bases lining up with TRBD1. The length of the CDR3 is 15 residues. The J segment lost 9 bases and the V segment lost 4 bases, leaving 10 bases of the junction unmatched. The germline CDR1 and CDR2 sequences are SGHNT and YYREEE (reference sequence). DNA of the CDR3: TGTGCCAGCAGCCCAACAGGGGACATGGGTTCACCCCTCCACTTT. Translation gives CASSPTGDMGSPLHF.

The rearrangement joins TRBV3-1 (or the pseudogene TRBV3-2) to TRBJ1-2; D gene uncertain. With 11 bases removed from V and 8 bases from J, the gap between germline ends came to 21 bases. This CDR3 is built from 13 residues. CDR1 and CDR2 (germline): LGHDT, YNNKEL (reference sequence). CDR3 protein: CAAFSEGAEGYTF. CDR3 DNA: TGTGCCGCTTTTTCGGAGGGCGCGGAGGGCTACACCTTC.

The chain uses TRBV5-8 and TRBJ1-5, with D hard to call. Trimming left V 6 bases short and J 0 bases short, with 10 bases between. Germline V CDR1 and CDR2: SGHTS, YDEGEE. The CDR3 runs 14 residues. CDR3 nucleotide sequence: TGTGCCAGCACCACCGGGTATAGCAATCAGCCCCAGCATTTT. Its translation: CASTTGYSNQPQHF.

The gene calls are TRBV5-1 and TRBJ1-5; D call uncertain. Germline loops: CDR1 SGHRS, CDR2 YFSETQ. This CDR3 has 16 amino acids. Trimming took 0 bases from V and 1 from J, leaving 11 bases between them. In nucleotides, the CDR3 is TGCGCCAGCAGCTTGGGTCCCCGTTCGAGCAATCAGCCCCAGCATTTT. It encodes CASSLGPRSSNQPQHF.

The chain has TRBV5-5 and TRBJ2-1, with D possibly being TRBD2 (6 bases). CDR3 length: 17 amino acids. Deletions cut 4 bases from V and 4 bases from J, with 21 bases between. Germline CDR1 is SGHKS and CDR2 is YYEKEE (reference sequence). This CDR3 reads CASSQTAARGPYNEQFF. CDR3 coding DNA: TGTGCCAGCAGCCAGACGGCAGCGCGGGGCCCTTACAATGAGCAGTTCTTC.

The chain combines TRBV29-1 with TRBJ1-2; D unresolved. V shed 7 bases and J shed 0 bases, with 12 bases lying between them. Germline V gene lookup returns CDR1 SQVTM and CDR2 ANQGSEA. CDR3 length equals 13 residues. CDR3 in amino acids: CSGGEGPNYGYTF. The CDR3 coding sequence is TGCAGCGGCGGAGAGGGTCCTAACTATGGCTACACCTTC. The variable domain in full, completed from reference TRBV29-1 and TRBJ1-2, reads SAVISQKPSRDICQRGTSLTIQCQVDSQVTMMFWYRQQPGQSLTLIATANQGSEATYESGFVIDKFPISRPNLTFSTLTVSNMSPEDSSIYLCSGGEGPNYGYTFGSGTRLTVV.

The chain has TRBV5-1 and TRBJ2-3; 7 bases agree with TRBD1. Germline-derived CDR1 and CDR2 are SGHRS and YFSETQ. This CDR3 has 15 amino acids. V shed 6 bases, J shed 5 bases, and the junction held 12 bases outside the gene matches. Here the CDR3 reads CASTWSSGQRDTQYF. DNA of the CDR3: TGCGCCAGCACCTGGAGTTCGGGACAGAGAGATACGCAGTATTTT.

The V gene is TRBV7-9, the J gene TRBJ1-2, with D possibly TRBD1 on 6 matching bases. The CDR3 is 14 amino acids. V was shortened by 5 bases and J by 2 bases, with 12 bases between the two germline ends. Looked up from germline, CDR1 is SEHNR and CDR2 is FQNEAQ (reference sequence). CDR3 in amino acids: CASSLAGANYGYTF. The CDR3 region has the DNA TGTGCCAGCAGCCTCGCAGGGGCGAACTATGGCTACACCTTC.

The sample holds one count of this clone. The chain is built from TRBV5-1 and TRBJ2-1, with 7 positions matching TRBD2. Trimming cost V 0 bases and J 4 bases; bases outside gene matches: 4. From germline, CDR1 is SGHRS and CDR2 YFSETQ. The CDR3 loop spans 15 amino acids. Here the CDR3 reads CASSLAGGDYNEQFF. CDR3 DNA sequence: TGCGCCAGCAGCTTGGCGGGGGGAGATTACAATGAGCAGTTCTTC.

This clone was seen only a few times. The chain uses TRBV30 and TRBJ1-1, with no clear D. CDR1 and CDR2 from the germline V gene are GTSNPN and SVGIG (reference sequence). The CDR3 loop spans 15 amino acids. The ends were cut back, 3 bases at V and 0 bases at J, with 14 bases in the middle. The CDR3 coding sequence is TGTGCCTGGAGGGCTCGTGAGGCTATGAACACTGAAGCTTTCTTT. Protein product: CAWRAREAMNTEAFF.

The chain uses TRBV11-2 and TRBJ2-3; D gene ambiguous. Germline V lookup: CDR1 SGHAT, CDR2 FQNNGV. The ends were cut back, 5 bases at V and 1 base at J, with 13 bases in the middle. This CDR3 comprises 15 residues. CDR3 protein: CASSDPRLRTDTQYF. Here the CDR3 DNA reads TGTGCCAGCAGCGACCCCAGGTTACGCACAGATACGCAGTATTTT.

The chain recombines TRBV6-5 with TRBJ2-1; possibly TRBD2 for D (6 bases). The CDR3 consists of 10 residues. The V end was cut by 8 bases, the J end by 8 bases, with 7 bases between. CDR1 MNHEY and CDR2 SVGAGI come from the germline V gene. The CDR3 here is CASGGDEQFF. The CDR3 DNA reads TGTGCCAGCGGAGGGGATGAGCAGTTCTTC.

The V call is TRBV5-1, the J call TRBJ2-7; D remains unclear. This CDR3 has 14 amino acids. Trimming pared 1 base from V and 0 bases from J, leaving 8 bases between. The germline V gene has CDR1 SGHRS and CDR2 YFSETQ. CDR3 sequence: CASSLLMSSYEQYF. The CDR3 region has the DNA TGCGCCAGCAGCTTGCTCATGAGCTCCTACGAGCAGTACTTC.

The chain joins TRBV19 to TRBJ2-5; no clear D gene. The CDR3 totals 12 residues. Trimming stripped 5 bases from V and 3 bases from J, with 7 bases between. The germline gives CDR1 LNHDA, CDR2 SQIVND (reference sequence). For the CDR3, the DNA is TGTGCCAGTAGTCAGGCCGAAGAGACCCAGTACTTC. Translating gives CASSQAEETQYF. Full variable domain (rest looked up from reference TRBV19 and TRBJ2-5): DGGITQSPKYLFRKEGQNVTLSCEQNLNHDAMYWYRQDPGQGLRLIYYSQIVNDFQKGDIAEGYSVSREKKESFPLTVTSAQKNPTAFYLCASSQAEETQYFGPGTRLLVL.

In this sample, this clone turned up a few times. At the DNA level, this CDR3 is encoded by other sequences in the same sample as well. The chain joins TRBV30 to TRBJ2-7, with a possible D match to TRBD1 (5 bases). V was cut by 2 bases and J by 1 base, with 6 bases left in between. The CDR3 has 12 residues. Germline CDR1 reads GTSNPN; CDR2 reads SVGIG (reference sequence). The CDR3 nucleotides read TGTGCCTGGAGTAGGGGATCCTACGAGCAGTACTTC. Protein: CAWSRGSYEQYF.

The J gene is TRBJ2-7, the V gene TRBV19; TRBD1 matches 8 bases. V dropped 5 bases and J dropped 3; count of bases not matched to a gene: 9. The CDR3 runs to 15 residues. The germline V gene encodes CDR1 LNHDA and CDR2 SQIVND (reference sequence). The CDR3 loop is CASSAGDRGHYEQYF. In nucleotides, the CDR3 is TGTGCCAGTAGTGCCGGAGACAGGGGCCACTACGAGCAGTACTTC.

The J gene is TRBJ1-2, the V gene TRBV19; 9 nucleotides line up with TRBD1. The CDR3 runs to 17 residues. V lost 3 bases to trimming and J lost 2 bases; unmatched junction nucleotides: 10. Germline CDR1 is LNHDA and CDR2 is SQIVND (reference sequence). CDR3 in amino acids: CASSIMGQGGLNYGYTF. The CDR3 DNA follows: TGTGCCAGTAGTATTATGGGACAGGGAGGTTTGAACTATGGCTACACCTTC.